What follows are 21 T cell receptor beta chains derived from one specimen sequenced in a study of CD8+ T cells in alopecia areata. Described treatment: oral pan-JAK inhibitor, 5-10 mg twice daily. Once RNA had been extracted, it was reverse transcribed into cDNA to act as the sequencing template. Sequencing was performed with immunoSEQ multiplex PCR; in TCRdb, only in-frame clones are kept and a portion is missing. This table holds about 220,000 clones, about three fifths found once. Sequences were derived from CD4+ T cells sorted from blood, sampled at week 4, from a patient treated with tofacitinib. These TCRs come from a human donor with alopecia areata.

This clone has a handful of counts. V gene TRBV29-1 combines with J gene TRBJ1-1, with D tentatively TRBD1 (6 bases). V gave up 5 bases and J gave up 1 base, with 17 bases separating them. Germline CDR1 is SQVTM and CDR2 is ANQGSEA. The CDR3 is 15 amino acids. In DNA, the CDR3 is TGCAGCGTTATTCCTTACACAGGGACGAACACTGAAGCTTTCTTT. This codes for CSVIPYTGTNTEAFF.

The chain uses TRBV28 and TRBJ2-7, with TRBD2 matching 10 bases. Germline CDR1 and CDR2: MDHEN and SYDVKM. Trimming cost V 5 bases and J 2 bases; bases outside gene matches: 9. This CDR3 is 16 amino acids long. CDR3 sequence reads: CASSTIAGGAPYEQYF. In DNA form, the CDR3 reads TGTGCCAGCAGTACCATAGCGGGGGGCGCCCCCTACGAGCAGTACTTC.

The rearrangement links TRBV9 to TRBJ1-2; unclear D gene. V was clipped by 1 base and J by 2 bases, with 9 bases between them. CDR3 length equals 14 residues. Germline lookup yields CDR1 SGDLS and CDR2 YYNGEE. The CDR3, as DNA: TGTGCCAGCAGCGTAAGACCAAGCAACTATGGCTACACCTTC. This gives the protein CASSVRPSNYGYTF. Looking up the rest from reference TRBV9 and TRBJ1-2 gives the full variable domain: DSGVTQTPKHLITATGQRVTLRCSPRSGDLSVYWYQQSLDQGLQFLIQYYNGEERAKGNILERFSAQQFPDLHSELNLSSLELGDSALYFCASSVRPSNYGYTFGSGTRLTVV.

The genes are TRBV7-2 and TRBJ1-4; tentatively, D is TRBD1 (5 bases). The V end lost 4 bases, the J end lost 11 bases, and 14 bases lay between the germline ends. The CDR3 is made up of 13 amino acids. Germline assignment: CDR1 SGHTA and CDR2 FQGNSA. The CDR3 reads CASSSTGVGKLFF. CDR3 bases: TGTGCCAGCAGCTCGACGGGGGTGGGTAAACTGTTTTTT.

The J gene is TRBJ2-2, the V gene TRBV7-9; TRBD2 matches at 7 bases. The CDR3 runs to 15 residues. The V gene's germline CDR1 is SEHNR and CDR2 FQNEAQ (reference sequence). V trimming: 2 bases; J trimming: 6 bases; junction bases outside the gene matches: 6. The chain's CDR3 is CASSLSGERAGELFF. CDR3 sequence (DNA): TGTGCCAGCAGCTTAAGCGGGGAACGCGCCGGGGAGCTGTTTTTT.

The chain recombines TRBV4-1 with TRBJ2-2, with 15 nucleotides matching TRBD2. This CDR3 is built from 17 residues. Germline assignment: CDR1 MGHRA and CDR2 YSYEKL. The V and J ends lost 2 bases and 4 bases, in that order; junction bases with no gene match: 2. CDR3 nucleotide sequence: TGCGCCAGCAGCCAACCGGGACTAGCGGGGGGCACCGGGGAGCTGTTTTTT. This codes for CASSQPGLAGGTGELFF.

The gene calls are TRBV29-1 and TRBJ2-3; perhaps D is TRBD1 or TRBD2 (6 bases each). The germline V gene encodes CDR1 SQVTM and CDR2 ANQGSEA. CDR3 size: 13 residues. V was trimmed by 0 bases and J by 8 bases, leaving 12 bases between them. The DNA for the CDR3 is TGCAGCGTTGAAGATTTCAGGGGAGGTACGCAGTATTTT. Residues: CSVEDFRGGTQYF.

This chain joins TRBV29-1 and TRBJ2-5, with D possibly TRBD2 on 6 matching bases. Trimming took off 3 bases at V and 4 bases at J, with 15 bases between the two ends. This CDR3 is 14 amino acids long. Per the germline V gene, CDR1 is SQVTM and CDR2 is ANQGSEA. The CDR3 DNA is TGCAGCGTTGATGCTGCCGGGAGCGGAGAGACCCAGTACTTC. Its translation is CSVDAAGSGETQYF.

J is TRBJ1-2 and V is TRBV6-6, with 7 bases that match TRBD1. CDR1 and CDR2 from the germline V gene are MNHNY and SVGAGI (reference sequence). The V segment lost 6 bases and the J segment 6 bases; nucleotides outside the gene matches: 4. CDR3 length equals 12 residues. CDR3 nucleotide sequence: TGTGCCAGCAGCGAGACAGGGAATGGCTACACCTTC. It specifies CASSETGNGYTF.

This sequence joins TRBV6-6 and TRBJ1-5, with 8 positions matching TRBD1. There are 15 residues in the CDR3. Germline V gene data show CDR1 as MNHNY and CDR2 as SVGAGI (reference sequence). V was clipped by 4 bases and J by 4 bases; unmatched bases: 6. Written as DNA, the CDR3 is TGTGCCAGCAGTTTCCCGGACAGGGCAAATCAGCCCCAGCATTTT. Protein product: CASSFPDRANQPQHF.

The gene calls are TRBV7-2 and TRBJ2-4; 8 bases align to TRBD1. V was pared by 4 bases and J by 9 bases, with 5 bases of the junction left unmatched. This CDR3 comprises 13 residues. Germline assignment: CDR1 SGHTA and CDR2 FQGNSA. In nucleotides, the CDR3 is TGTGCCAGCAGCTCAGGGACAGGTTCCATTCAGTACTTC. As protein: CASSSGTGSIQYF.

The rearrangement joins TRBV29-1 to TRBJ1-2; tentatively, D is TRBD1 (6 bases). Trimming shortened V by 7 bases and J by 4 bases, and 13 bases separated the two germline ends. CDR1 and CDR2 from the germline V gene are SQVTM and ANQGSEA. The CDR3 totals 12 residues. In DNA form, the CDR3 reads TGCAGCGCCAAACGAGGGGGCTATGGCTACACCTTC. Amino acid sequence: CSAKRGGYGYTF.

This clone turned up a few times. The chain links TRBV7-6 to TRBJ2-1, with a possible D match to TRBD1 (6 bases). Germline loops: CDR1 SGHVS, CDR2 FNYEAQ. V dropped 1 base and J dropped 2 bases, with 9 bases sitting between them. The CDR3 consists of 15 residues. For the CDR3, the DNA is TGTGCCAGCAGCTTAGGACAGGAGACCTACAATGAGCAGTTCTTC. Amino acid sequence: CASSLGQETYNEQFF.

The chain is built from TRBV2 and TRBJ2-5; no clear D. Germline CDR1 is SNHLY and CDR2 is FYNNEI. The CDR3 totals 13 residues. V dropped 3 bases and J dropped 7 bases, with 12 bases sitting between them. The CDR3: CASSETAWRTQYF. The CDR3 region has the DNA TGTGCCAGCAGTGAGACTGCCTGGCGGACCCAGTACTTC.

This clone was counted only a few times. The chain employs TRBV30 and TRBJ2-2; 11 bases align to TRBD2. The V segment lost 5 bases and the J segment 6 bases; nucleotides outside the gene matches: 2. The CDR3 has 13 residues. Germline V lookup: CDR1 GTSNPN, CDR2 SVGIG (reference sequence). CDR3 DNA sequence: TGTGCCTGGGTACTAGCGGGGGCCGGGGAGCTGTTTTTT. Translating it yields CAWVLAGAGELFF.

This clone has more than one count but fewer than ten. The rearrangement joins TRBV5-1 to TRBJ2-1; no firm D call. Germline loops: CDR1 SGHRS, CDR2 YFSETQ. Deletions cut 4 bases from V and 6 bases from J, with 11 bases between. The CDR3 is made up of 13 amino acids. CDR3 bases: TGCGCCAGCAGCCCTCCTAATGTCAATGAGCAGTTCTTC. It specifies CASSPPNVNEQFF.

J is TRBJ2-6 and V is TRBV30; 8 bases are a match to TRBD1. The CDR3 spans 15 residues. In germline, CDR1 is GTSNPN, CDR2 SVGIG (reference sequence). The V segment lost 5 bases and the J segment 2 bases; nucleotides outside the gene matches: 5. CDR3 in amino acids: CAWWGTGTGANVLTF. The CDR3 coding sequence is TGTGCCTGGTGGGGGACAGGCACTGGGGCCAACGTCCTGACTTTC. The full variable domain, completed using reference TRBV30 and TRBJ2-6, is SQTIHQWPATLVQPVGSPLSLECTVEGTSNPNLYWYRQAAGRGLQLLFYSVGIGQISSEVPQNLSASRPQDRQFILSSKKLLLSDSGFYLCAWWGTGTGANVLTFGAGSRLTVL.

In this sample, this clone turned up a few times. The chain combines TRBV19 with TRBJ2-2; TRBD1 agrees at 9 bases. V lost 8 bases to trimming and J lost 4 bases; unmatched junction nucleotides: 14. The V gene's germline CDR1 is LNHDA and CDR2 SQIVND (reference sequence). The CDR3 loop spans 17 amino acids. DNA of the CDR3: TGTGCCAGTCGGGGGCCGGGACAGGGAGTGGGCACCGGGGAGCTGTTTTTT. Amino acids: CASRGPGQGVGTGELFF.

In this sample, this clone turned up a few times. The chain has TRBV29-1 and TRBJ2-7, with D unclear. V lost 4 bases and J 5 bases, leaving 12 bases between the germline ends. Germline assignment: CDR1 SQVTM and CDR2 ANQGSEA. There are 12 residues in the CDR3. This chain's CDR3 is CSVGQIRNEQYF. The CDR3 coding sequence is TGCAGCGTTGGGCAGATCAGAAACGAGCAGTACTTC.

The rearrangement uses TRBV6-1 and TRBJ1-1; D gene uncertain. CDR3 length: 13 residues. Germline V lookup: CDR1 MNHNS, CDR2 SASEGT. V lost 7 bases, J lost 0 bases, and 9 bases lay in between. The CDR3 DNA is TGTGCCAGCACCGGAGTCTTGAACACTGAAGCTTTCTTT. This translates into CASTGVLNTEAFF.

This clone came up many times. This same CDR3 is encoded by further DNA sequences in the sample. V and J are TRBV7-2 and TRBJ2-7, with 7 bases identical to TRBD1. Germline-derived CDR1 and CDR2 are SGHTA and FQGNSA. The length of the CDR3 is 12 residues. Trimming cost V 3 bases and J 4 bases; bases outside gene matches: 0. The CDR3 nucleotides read TGTGCCAGCAGCTTGACAGGGTACGAGCAGTACTTC. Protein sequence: CASSLTGYEQYF.